These 30 T cell receptor beta chains were all obtained from the same sample, sequenced in a study of T cell changes during pregnancy in multiple sclerosis. TCRdb keeps only in-frame clones here, not all; method: immunoSEQ multiplex PCR. The sample shows tens of thousands of clones, roughly 92% of them seen only once. The specimen comprised CD4+ T cells from peripheral blood mononuclear cells, sampled before pregnancy. The receptors here all came from a female donor with multiple sclerosis, enrolled in a pregnancy study.

The chain joins TRBV19 to TRBJ1-4; TRBD1 agrees at 7 bases. CDR3 length: 14 amino acids. After removal of 9 bases from V and 5 bases from J, the junction contained 9 bases not matched to a gene. Germline CDR1 is LNHDA and CDR2 is SQIVND (reference sequence). CDR3 loop: CASVQTGVNEKLFF. Written as DNA, the CDR3 is TGTGCCAGCGTACAAACAGGGGTCAATGAAAAACTGTTTTTT.

The chain recombines TRBV27 with TRBJ2-1; 10 bases fit TRBD1. Germline CDR1 reads MNHEY; CDR2 reads SMNVEV (reference sequence). V gave up 6 bases and J gave up 3 bases; unmatched junction bases: 5. This CDR3 is 15 amino acids long. The CDR3 nucleotides are TGTGCCAGCAGGACGGGACAGGGGTTCTACAATGAGCAGTTCTTC. Translating gives CASRTGQGFYNEQFF.

The V and J genes are TRBV5-1 and TRBJ2-2; D is possibly TRBD1 (5 bases). The CDR3 runs 15 residues. V dropped 0 bases and J dropped 2 bases, with 8 bases sitting between them. In germline, CDR1 is SGHRS, CDR2 YFSETQ. CDR3 DNA sequence: TGCGCCAGCAGCTTGGGACAGAGAAACACCGGGGAGCTGTTTTTT. Its protein is CASSLGQRNTGELFF.

This rearrangement joins TRBV9 to TRBJ2-5; tentative D call: TRBD1 (6 bases). Germline V lookup: CDR1 SGDLS, CDR2 YYNGEE. The CDR3 consists of 16 residues. V lost 2 bases and J 2 bases, leaving 16 bases between the germline ends. CDR3 loop: CASSVAGSRGQETQYF. In nucleotides, the CDR3 is TGTGCCAGCAGCGTTGCGGGCTCCAGGGGACAAGAGACCCAGTACTTC.

This chain joins TRBV5-6 and TRBJ2-1; the match to TRBD1 covers 12 bases. V lost 0 bases and J lost 9; bases outside the gene matches: 4. Germline values: CDR1 SGHDT, CDR2 YYEEEE. This CDR3 has 15 amino acids. The CDR3 DNA reads as TGTGCCAGCAGCTTGGGGGACAGGGGGCTCTTTGAGCAGTTCTTC. Translating it yields CASSLGDRGLFEQFF.

The chain carries TRBV4-2 and TRBJ1-3, with 9 bases identical to TRBD1. Germline CDR1 LGHNA, CDR2 YNFKEQ. J was trimmed by 7 bases and V by 4 bases; bases with no gene match: 11. The length of the CDR3 is 16 residues. Written as DNA, the CDR3 is TGTGCCAGCAGCCCCGTTGGGACAGGGATAGGGAACACCATATATTTT. It encodes CASSPVGTGIGNTIYF.

The genes are TRBV19 and TRBJ2-1, with D tentatively TRBD1 (5 bases). This CDR3 spans 15 amino acids. V lost 7 bases, J lost 7 bases, and 20 bases lay in between. Germline values: CDR1 LNHDA, CDR2 SQIVND (reference sequence). The CDR3 DNA reads as TGTGCCAGTATCAATACAGGCTCCCCGCGGAATGAGCAGTTCTTC. It encodes CASINTGSPRNEQFF.

This chain uses TRBV30 with TRBJ1-5; D is possibly TRBD1 (6 bases). Germline CDR1 GTSNPN, CDR2 SVGIG (reference sequence). This CDR3 spans 17 amino acids. Trimming removed 2 bases at V and 1 base at J, with 18 bases between. CDR3 region: CAWSWAGARWSNQPQHF. The CDR3 DNA is TGTGCCTGGAGTTGGGCAGGGGCGAGATGGAGCAATCAGCCCCAGCATTTT.

In nucleotides, the CDR3 is TGTGCCACCAGCAGCGGAGGGGGCTCAGTGGGTCAGCCCCAGCATTTT. Its translation is CATSSGGGSVGQPQHF. This chain links TRBV15 with TRBJ1-5, with 7 bases fitting TRBD1. The CDR3 spans 16 residues. The J segment lost 6 bases and the V segment lost 3 bases, leaving 11 bases of the junction unmatched. CDR1 and CDR2 (germline): LNHNV, YYDKDF (reference sequence).

This chain uses TRBV28 with TRBJ1-5, with a possible D match to TRBD1 (5 bases). The length of the CDR3 is 14 residues. The V gene lost 1 base and the J gene lost 6 bases, with 10 bases spanning the gap. Germline CDR1 and CDR2: MDHEN and SYDVKM. The CDR3 coding sequence is TGTGCCAGCAGTTTATCAGGGATGAGTCAGCCCCAGCATTTT. This encodes CASSLSGMSQPQHF.

V is TRBV2 and J is TRBJ2-2, with D hard to call. Looked up from germline, CDR1 is SNHLY and CDR2 is FYNNEI. V was cut by 7 bases and J by 4 bases, with 16 bases left in between. This CDR3 spans 15 amino acids. In DNA, the CDR3 is TGTGCCAGCATAGGCACACCGACGGGCACCGGGGAGCTGTTTTTT. Protein: CASIGTPTGTGELFF.

DNA of the CDR3: TGCGCCAGCAGCACCGGGGGGGGAAATGAAAAACTGTTTTTT. It codes for CASSTGGGNEKLFF. The chain uses TRBV5-1 and TRBJ1-4, with D perhaps TRBD1 (5 bases). Germline V gene sequence: CDR1 SGHRS, CDR2 YFSETQ. V lost 4 bases, J lost 5 bases, and 12 bases lay in between. CDR3 length: 14 residues.

V gene TRBV7-3 combines with J gene TRBJ2-1, with 12 bases matching TRBD2. The CDR3 contains 15 residues. Germline assignment: CDR1 SGHTA and CDR2 FQGTGA. The J segment lost 10 bases and the V segment lost 5 bases, leaving 9 bases of the junction unmatched. The CDR3 bases are TGTGCCAGCAGCCCGACTAGCGGGGGCTCACGAGAGCAGTTCTTC. The encoded protein is CASSPTSGGSREQFF. The full variable domain, rest sourced from reference TRBV7-3 and TRBJ2-1, is GAGVSQTPSNKVTEKGKYVELRCDPISGHTALYWYRQSLGQGPEFLIYFQGTGAADDSGLPNDRFFAVRPEGSVSTLKIQRTERGDSAVYLCASSPTSGGSREQFFGPGTRLTVL.

The rearrangement links TRBV27 to TRBJ1-1; TRBD1 matches at 7 bases. CDR1 and CDR2 from the germline V gene are MNHEY and SMNVEV (reference sequence). Trimming removed 6 bases from V and 4 bases from J; junction bases left unmatched: 14. The CDR3 has 16 amino acids. The CDR3 reads CASRLRGTEDGTEAFF. Written as DNA, the CDR3 is TGTGCCAGCAGGCTCCGCGGGACAGAGGATGGCACTGAAGCTTTCTTT.

V is TRBV5-4 and J is TRBJ1-1; 8 bases fit TRBD1. V lost 4 bases, J lost 4 bases, and 9 bases stayed unmatched. The CDR3 is 15 residues long. Germline CDR1 and CDR2: SGHNT and YYREEE (reference sequence). The CDR3 here is CASSAQQGGFTEAFF. In nucleotides, the CDR3 is TGTGCCAGCAGCGCACAACAGGGGGGATTCACTGAAGCTTTCTTT.

The gene calls are TRBV30 and TRBJ1-2, with 8 bases aligning to TRBD1. After removal of 4 bases from V and 7 bases from J, the junction contained 8 bases not matched to a gene. Germline CDR1 and CDR2: GTSNPN and SVGIG (reference sequence). The CDR3 is 13 residues long. CDR3 in DNA: TGTGCCTGGACCACGGACAGGGACGGTGGCTACACCTTC. Encoded protein: CAWTTDRDGGYTF.

The CDR3 sequence: CASSTQLARNYEQYF. Here the CDR3 DNA reads TGTGCCAGCAGCACACAACTAGCGCGAAACTACGAGCAGTACTTC. This chain uses TRBV7-3 with TRBJ2-7; 7 bases fit TRBD2. Germline lookup yields CDR1 SGHTA and CDR2 FQGTGA. The CDR3 loop spans 15 amino acids. V gave up 5 bases and J gave up 3 bases; unmatched junction bases: 10.

V usage is TRBV11-2 and J usage is TRBJ2-1; 8 bases fit TRBD2. V lost 3 bases to trimming and J lost 3 bases; unmatched junction nucleotides: 10. Germline CDR1 SGHAT, CDR2 FQNNGV. This CDR3 region has 17 residues. CDR3 region: CASSLRGSGVSYNEQFF. In DNA, the CDR3 is TGTGCCAGCAGCTTGCGAGGTAGCGGGGTTAGCTACAATGAGCAGTTCTTC. The whole variable domain, remainder taken from reference TRBV11-2 and TRBJ2-1, is EAGVAQSPRYKIIEKRQSVAFWCNPISGHATLYWYQQILGQGPKLLIQFQNNGVVDDSQLPKDRFSAERLKGVDSTLKIQPAKLEDSAVYLCASSLRGSGVSYNEQFFGPGTRLTVL.

This clone was seen a few times. The V and J genes are TRBV6-6 and TRBJ1-1, with D maybe TRBD1 (5 bases). The V gene's germline CDR1 is MNHNY and CDR2 SVGAGI (reference sequence). The CDR3 consists of 11 residues. V gave up 8 bases and J gave up 4 bases, with 8 bases separating them. This chain's CDR3 is CASQGRTEAFF. The CDR3 bases are TGTGCCAGCCAGGGTCGCACTGAAGCTTTCTTT.

J is TRBJ2-7 and V is TRBV29-1; 10 bases fit TRBD2. Trimming removed 6 bases from V and 0 bases from J; junction bases left unmatched: 8. The CDR3 sequence is 15 residues long. The V gene's germline CDR1 is SQVTM and CDR2 ANQGSEA. CDR3 loop: CSVLLTSGFSYEQYF. The DNA for the CDR3 is TGCAGCGTCTTATTGACTAGCGGGTTCTCCTACGAGCAGTACTTC.

This chain joins TRBV6-1 and TRBJ1-6; 9 bases are a match to TRBD1. From germline, CDR1 is MNHNS and CDR2 SASEGT. V shed 1 base, J shed 2 bases, and the junction held 3 bases outside the gene matches. The CDR3 length is 17 residues. This CDR3 is CASSEETGGTYNSPLHF. The CDR3 region has the DNA TGTGCCAGCAGTGAAGAAACAGGGGGCACCTATAATTCACCCCTCCACTTT.

V usage is TRBV4-2 and J usage is TRBJ1-5; TRBD1 matches at 7 bases. With 5 bases clipped from V and 3 bases from J, the junction kept 7 bases outside the gene matches. Germline V gene data show CDR1 as LGHNA and CDR2 as YNFKEQ. The CDR3 covers 15 residues. CDR3 in DNA: TGTGCCAGCAGCTTAGATACAGGGGACAATCAGCCCCAGCATTTT. It codes for CASSLDTGDNQPQHF.

This clone was detected only a few times. Other DNA sequences in the sample encode the same CDR3. This rearrangement joins TRBV14 to TRBJ2-3; 12 positions match TRBD2. The junction had 4 bases not matched to a gene; V was cut back by 4 bases and J by 2 bases. The CDR3 runs to 16 residues. Germline V gene lookup returns CDR1 SGHDN and CDR2 FVKESK. This CDR3 is CASSPRLAGATDTQYF. CDR3 sequence (DNA): TGTGCCAGCAGCCCCCGACTAGCGGGGGCCACAGATACGCAGTATTTT.

The chain carries TRBV11-2 and TRBJ2-6, with D perhaps matching TRBD1 (5 bases). The CDR3 has 15 residues. Trimming left V 4 bases short and J 4 bases short, with 11 bases between. CDR1 SGHAT and CDR2 FQNNGV come from the germline V gene. Here the CDR3 DNA reads TGTGCCAGCAGCTCGACAGTGGACGGGGCCAACGTCCTGACTTTC. This sequence encodes CASSSTVDGANVLTF. Supplemented by reference TRBV11-2 and TRBJ2-6, the full variable domain reads EAGVAQSPRYKIIEKRQSVAFWCNPISGHATLYWYQQILGQGPKLLIQFQNNGVVDDSQLPKDRFSAERLKGVDSTLKIQPAKLEDSAVYLCASSSTVDGANVLTFGAGSRLTVL.

The rearrangement links TRBV5-1 to TRBJ2-7; possibly TRBD1 for D (6 bases). The V end lost 0 bases, the J end lost 6 bases, and 28 bases lay between the germline ends. Germline assignment: CDR1 SGHRS and CDR2 YFSETQ. The CDR3 consists of 19 residues. This chain's CDR3 is CASSLGGGTGHPRTSEQYF. CDR3 bases: TGCGCCAGCAGCTTGGGAGGTGGGACGGGACATCCCCGTACGTCCGAGCAGTACTTC.

The chain joins TRBV10-1 to TRBJ2-7; D not resolved. Germline V gives CDR1 WNHNN, CDR2 SYGVQD (reference sequence). Trimming cost V 11 bases and J 5 bases, with 13 bases left between them. CDR3 size: 11 residues. The CDR3 sequence: CARRGSHEQYF. CDR3 in DNA: TGCGCCCGCCGCGGTAGCCACGAGCAGTACTTC.

The V and J genes are TRBV6-5 and TRBJ1-1; D may be TRBD1 (6 bases). Trimming cost V 2 bases and J 1 base, with 14 bases left between them. This CDR3 has 16 residues. Germline values: CDR1 MNHEY, CDR2 SVGAGI. In nucleotides, the CDR3 is TGTGCCAGCAGTTACATCCATGGGGGACAGAACACTGAAGCTTTCTTT. It translates to CASSYIHGGQNTEAFF.

The genes are TRBV6-5 and TRBJ2-2; TRBD2 matches at 8 bases. With 6 bases clipped from V and 0 bases from J, the junction kept 3 bases outside the gene matches. In germline, CDR1 is MNHEY, CDR2 SVGAGI. The CDR3 is 15 residues long. The DNA for the CDR3 is TGTGCCAGCAGAAGCGGGGGTGCGAACACCGGGGAGCTGTTTTTT. This gives the protein CASRSGGANTGELFF.

The chain uses TRBV19 and TRBJ2-3; 8 nucleotides match TRBD2. Trimming cost V 5 bases and J 5 bases; bases outside gene matches: 0. The length of the CDR3 is 12 residues. CDR1 and CDR2 from the germline V gene are LNHDA and SQIVND (reference sequence). This CDR3 reads CASSLAGDTQYF. The CDR3 region has the DNA TGTGCCAGTAGTCTAGCGGGAGATACGCAGTATTTT.

The genes are TRBV6-5 and TRBJ1-5; TRBD1 matches at 7 bases. V lost 5 bases and J lost 7; bases outside the gene matches: 8. The CDR3 is 14 amino acids. Germline V gene lookup returns CDR1 MNHEY and CDR2 SVGAGI. In DNA, the CDR3 is TGTGCCAGCAGTCAACAGGGGTTAGGGCAGCCCCAGCATTTT. Its translation is CASSQQGLGQPQHF.